The 2 T cell receptor beta chains presented below share a single source sample, sequenced in a study of somatic mutations in cytotoxic T cells in rheumatoid arthritis. TCRdb's table, derived via immunoSEQ multiplex PCR, lists solely in-frame clones and lacks some. The sample holds 7,000 to 9,500 clones, more than 75% seen once. The sample consisted of CD8+ T cells sorted from blood. The receptors originated from an adult with rheumatoid arthritis.

The V call is TRBV9, the J call TRBJ1-4; possibly TRBD1 for D (5 bases). Looked up from germline, CDR1 is SGDLS and CDR2 is YYNGEE. The CDR3 sequence is 14 residues long. V was pared by 7 bases and J by 0 bases, with 10 bases between. The CDR3 sequence is CASGTTATNEKLFF. For the CDR3, the DNA is TGTGCCAGCGGGACGACCGCAACTAATGAAAAACTGTTTTTT.

The gene calls are TRBV6-1 and TRBJ1-1; the match to TRBD1 covers 7 bases. Germline CDR1 is MNHNS and CDR2 is SASEGT. The CDR3 is made up of 14 amino acids. The ends lost 10 bases at V and 0 bases at J; junction bases unmatched: 8. CDR3 region: CAITTGTMNTEAFF. The CDR3 DNA reads as TGTGCCATTACGACAGGGACGATGAACACTGAAGCTTTCTTT.